The present entry profiles one T cell receptor (beta chain) with its context. The antigen remains unidentified. The entry originates in a study of blood T cells in healthy people across ages. Study results and limitations: With age, beta diversity per million T cells declined roughly linearly, significantly by 30 to 40.

Caucasian, healthy and from Russia, the donors were aged between about 6 and 100. At least 6 micrograms of total RNA were extracted per sample. The CDR3 extends over 18 amino acids. Then a second PCR, running roughly 7 to 11 cycles, was carried out with a sample-barcoded 5' primer and a J-beta primer mix. TCRdb re-derived calls from the 5' RACE reads in MiXCR, one entry per CDR3 protein. Of about 400,000 distinct CDR3 sequences detected, approximately 52% appear once; the ten largest clones hold 45% to 55%. Sequenced input: blood. The chain links TRBV12-3 or TRBV12-4 to TRBJ2-1, with 12 bases that match TRBD2. The end of the DNA fits TRBJ2-7 better, so the J call may be wrong. This clonotype was obtained from a man aged 60 to 69 in good health. In DNA form, the CDR3 reads TGTGCCAGCAGTCCTAGCGGGAGGGCCCCATCCAGCTACAATGAGCAGTACTTC. It encodes CASSPSGRAPSSYNEQYF.